This T cell receptor (beta chain) originates from a study of T cell responses to AZD1222 COVID-19 vaccine. Study results and limitations: Clonal diversity may have been underestimated, and the donors were mostly white British, with more females than males. Baseline serostatus was positive in only a handful of AZD1222 recipients.

TCRdb's table, derived via immunoSEQ multiplex PCR, lists solely in-frame clones and lacks some. The table has approximately 180,000 clones, about 89% seen once; the top ten hold 1.6%. Of note for this clone: Its target is unknown.

The CDR3 extends over 15 amino acids. J lost 4 bases, V lost 2 bases, and 5 bases had no gene match. Germline V gene data show CDR1 as SGHDT and CDR2 as YYEEEE. This receptor was identified in an adult in good health. This chain links TRBV5-6 with TRBJ1-4; 7 bases map to TRBD1. The sequences come from peripheral blood, collected on day 0 of AZD1222 vaccination. CDR3 nucleotide sequence: TGTGCCAGCAGCTTCAGGGGGACCGTTAATGAAAAACTGTTTTTT. It translates to CASSFRGTVNEKLFF. The full variable domain, with the rest looked up from reference TRBV5-6 and TRBJ1-4, is DAGVTQSPTHLIKTRGQQVTLRCSPKSGHDTVSWYQQALGQGPQFIFQYYEEEERQRGNFPDRFSGHQFPNYSSELNVNALLLGDSALYLCASSFRGTVNEKLFFGSGTQLSVL.